Listed below are T cell receptor beta chains from one sample, sequenced in a study of cytomegalovirus exposure and HLA in healthy donors. Produced via immunoSEQ multiplex PCR; TCRdb's table is partial and in-frame only. The sample yields about 79,000 clones, 80% to 95% seen once. The sample was PBMCs. Source of these receptors: a woman aged 25 to 39 in good health and CMV-seronegative. Both conserved end residues are part of each CDR3. A D gene is named only where the DNA matches it firmly. Size tells how often a clone was seen (once, few, many) or the class of an expanded clone, and some rows leave it out.

D gene,clone size,J gene,V gene,CDR3 protein,CDR3 DNA
TRBD1,NA,TRBJ2-7,TRBV11-2,CASSLGGDRGYEQYF,TGTGCCAGCAGCTTAGGTGGGGACAGGGGCTACGAGCAGTACTTC
NA,NA,TRBJ1-1,TRBV29-1,CSVGRGQGTEAFF,TGCAGCGTTGGGCGCGGCCAGGGGACTGAAGCTTTCTTT
NA,NA,TRBJ2-7,TRBV7-9,CASSFVVYEQYF,TGTGCCAGCAGCTTTGTAGTCTACGAGCAGTACTTC
NA,NA,TRBJ1-1,TRBV6-5,CASSYFRDRAEAFF,TGTGCCAGCAGTTACTTCAGGGATCGAGCTGAAGCTTTCTTT
NA,NA,TRBJ2-2,TRBV4-2,CASSQAWLAGTGELFF,TGTGCCAGCAGCCAAGCGTGGCTAGCTGGCACCGGGGAGCTGTTTTTT
TRBD1,NA,TRBJ1-4,TRBV4-1,CASSQAGQGTPDEKLFF,TGCGCCAGCAGCCAAGCGGGACAGGGGACTCCCGATGAAAAACTGTTTTTT
NA,NA,TRBJ1-5,TRBV7-2,CASSLTVYSNQPQHF,TGTGCCAGCAGCTTAACAGTTTATAGCAATCAGCCCCAGCATTTT
NA,NA,TRBJ2-2,TRBV11-2,CASSLDLTGGVGGELFF,TGTGCCAGCAGCTTAGATCTTACCGGAGGGGTGGGCGGGGAGCTGTTTTTT
TRBD1,NA,TRBJ2-1,TRBV6-5,CASSYPGQGTRNEQFF,TGTGCCAGCAGTTACCCCGGACAGGGGACGAGGAATGAGCAGTTCTTC
NA,NA,TRBJ1-2,TRBV2,CASIAINYGYTF,TGTGCCAGTATAGCTATTAACTATGGCTACACCTTC
NA,NA,TRBJ1-2,TRBV4-3,CASSQDWGEADGYTF,TGCGCCAGCAGCCAAGATTGGGGGGAGGCGGATGGCTACACCTTC
TRBD1,NA,TRBJ1-2,TRBV19,CASNPTGAGSYTF,TGTGCCAGTAACCCTACAGGGGCGGGGAGCTACACCTTC
TRBD1,NA,TRBJ1-2,TRBV5-5,CASRRGQGRGGYTF,TGTGCCAGCAGACGAGGACAGGGAAGGGGCGGCTACACCTTC
NA,NA,TRBJ2-3,TRBV11-2,CASSLGQTGPRDSDTQYF,TGTGCCAGCAGCTTAGGTCAGACGGGCCCTCGGGATTCAGATACGCAGTATTTT
TRBD1,NA,TRBJ1-3,TRBV18,CASSPGTGSSGNTIYF,TGTGCCAGCTCACCTGGGACAGGCAGCTCTGGAAACACCATATATTTT
NA,NA,TRBJ2-7,TRBV11-2,CASSSGRAREQYF,TGTGCCAGCAGCTCGGGGAGAGCTCGAGAGCAGTACTTC
TRBD1,NA,TRBJ1-2,TRBV7-8,CASSTRSGTGGSYGYTF,TGTGCCAGCAGCACCAGATCCGGGACAGGAGGAAGCTATGGCTACACCTTC
TRBD1,once,TRBJ2-1,TRBV7-2,CASRPYRDRGRDEQFF,TGTGCCAGCAGACCCTACCGGGACAGGGGGCGCGATGAGCAGTTCTTC
TRBD1,once,TRBJ1-1,TRBV19,CASSRRDRGRNTEAFF,TGTGCCAGTAGTAGAAGGGACAGGGGGAGAAACACTGAAGCTTTCTTT
NA,NA,TRBJ2-3,TRBV7-8,CASNRERSTDTQYF,TGTGCCAGCAACCGGGAGAGAAGCACAGATACGCAGTATTTT
NA,NA,TRBJ2-7,TRBV20-1,CSASIAYEQYF,TGCAGTGCTAGTATAGCCTACGAGCAGTACTTC
NA,NA,TRBJ1-4,TRBV30,CAWSSGRGWGTNEKLFF,TGTGCCTGGAGTAGTGGCAGGGGATGGGGAACTAATGAAAAACTGTTTTTT
TRBD2,once,TRBJ2-2,TRBV18,CASSPPGLAGAHTGELFF,TGTGCCAGCTCACCACCGGGACTAGCGGGGGCTCACACCGGGGAGCTGTTTTTT
TRBD1,NA,TRBJ2-1,TRBV7-9,CASSYGQGRQFF,TGTGCCAGCAGCTACGGACAGGGAAGGCAGTTCTTC
NA,NA,TRBJ1-1,TRBV19,CASSRFAQNTEAFF,TGTGCCAGTAGTAGATTCGCGCAGAACACTGAAGCTTTCTTT
NA,NA,TRBJ1-2,TRBV7-2,CANSLDGRDNYGYTF,TGTGCCAACAGCTTAGATGGGCGGGACAACTATGGCTACACCTTC
NA,NA,TRBJ2-3,TRBV7-9,CASRSGWDTGSDTQYF,TGTGCCTCCCGGAGCGGCTGGGACACGGGTTCAGATACGCAGTATTTT
TRBD1,NA,TRBJ2-2,TRBV9,CASSVRGTGSTGELFF,TGTGCCAGCAGCGTAAGGGGGACAGGGTCCACCGGGGAGCTGTTTTTT
NA,few,TRBJ1-5,TRBV2,CASSAGLVSNQPQHF,TGTGCCAGCAGTGCCGGGTTGGTAAGCAATCAGCCCCAGCATTTT
TRBD2,NA,TRBJ2-1,TRBV6-5,CASSRLAGGEGEQFF,TGTGCCAGCAGTCGACTAGCGGGGGGCGAAGGTGAGCAGTTCTTC
TRBD2,few,TRBJ2-5,TRBV19,CASSTKRGTQETQYF,TGTGCCAGTAGCACCAAGCGGGGGACCCAAGAGACCCAGTACTTC
TRBD2,NA,TRBJ2-1,TRBV2,CASSSGTSKRDEQFF,TGTGCCAGCAGTTCCGGGACTAGCAAAAGGGATGAGCAGTTCTTC
NA,once,TRBJ1-1,TRBV7-2,CASSLQVRTEAFF,TGTGCCAGCAGCTTACAGGTTAGGACTGAAGCTTTCTTT
NA,NA,TRBJ2-4,TRBV9,CASSAYGGALAKNIQYF,TGTGCCAGCAGCGCGTATGGCGGGGCCCTAGCCAAAAACATTCAGTACTTC
TRBD1,NA,TRBJ1-1,TRBV5-4,CASSLRDSEAFF,TGTGCCAGCAGCCTCCGGGACAGTGAAGCTTTCTTT
NA,NA,TRBJ1-2,TRBV2,CASRWTAINYGYTF,TGTGCCAGCAGGTGGACAGCAATCAACTATGGCTACACCTTC
NA,NA,TRBJ2-2,TRBV15,CATSRVRTLNTGELFF,TGTGCCACCAGCAGAGTTCGCACATTGAACACCGGGGAGCTGTTTTTT
NA,NA,TRBJ2-1,TRBV2,CASSEIWRAQFF,TGTGCCAGCAGTGAAATTTGGCGGGCGCAGTTCTTC
NA,NA,TRBJ2-3,TRBV7-8,CASSLRLSGTDTQYF,TGTGCCAGCAGCTTAAGACTTTCTGGCACAGATACGCAGTATTTT
NA,NA,TRBJ2-5,TRBV30,CAWSVLSSETQYF,TGTGCCTGGAGTGTACTTAGTTCAGAGACCCAGTACTTC
NA,NA,TRBJ2-1,TRBV5-1,CASSLGALGLYNEQFF,TGCGCCAGCAGCTTGGGTGCCCTGGGGCTCTACAATGAGCAGTTCTTC
TRBD1,NA,TRBJ1-6,TRBV28,CASSLGGQGLNSPLHF,TGTGCCAGCAGTTTGGGGGGACAGGGGTTGAATTCACCCCTCCACTTT
NA,NA,TRBJ1-4,TRBV5-1,CASSPAVLGEKLFF,TGCGCCAGCAGCCCGGCGGTGTTGGGTGAAAAACTGTTTTTT
TRBD2,NA,TRBJ2-5,TRBV7-2,CASSPQLAGFLGETQYF,TGTGCCAGCAGCCCCCAACTAGCGGGATTCTTAGGGGAGACCCAGTACTTC
TRBD2,NA,TRBJ2-3,TRBV5-1,CASSLRPAGTSTDTQYF,TGCGCCAGCAGCTTGAGGCCAGCGGGGACTAGCACAGATACGCAGTATTTT
NA,NA,TRBJ1-2,TRBV29-1,CSVEKGEQDGGYTF,TGCAGCGTTGAAAAAGGCGAACAGGACGGCGGCTACACCTTC
TRBD1,NA,TRBJ2-7,TRBV10-2,CARLDQPGQVTYEQYF,TGCGCCAGACTTGATCAACCGGGACAGGTGACCTACGAGCAGTACTTC
NA,NA,TRBJ1-1,TRBV6-1,CASSGTTGLATEAFF,TGTGCCAGCAGTGGAACGACAGGATTGGCGACTGAAGCTTTCTTT
NA,NA,TRBJ1-4,TRBV4-1,CASSPGGATNEKLFF,TGCGCCAGCAGCCCCGGCGGGGCAACTAATGAAAAACTGTTTTTT
NA,NA,TRBJ2-3,TRBV27,CASTYTDTQYF,TGTGCCAGCACCTACACAGATACGCAGTATTTT
NA,NA,TRBJ2-1,TRBV29-1,CSVEDLVAKFF,TGCAGCGTTGAAGATCTTGTAGCGAAGTTCTTC